This T cell receptor beta chain is drawn from a study of blood T cell repertoires in COVID-19. Study details: COVID-19 samples from acute and convalescent phases originated in the United States, Italy and Spain.

Per the authors' pipeline: Counts of nucleated cells, estimated from reference gene primer amplification, were obtained. Produced via immunoSEQ multiplex PCR; TCRdb's table is partial and in-frame only. V, J and clone size are those of that table, while D and trimming were read from the DNA. Of about 250,000 clones in the sample, around nine tenths were seen once. Germline CDR1 reads MNHEY; CDR2 reads SVGAGI. The CDR3 is 15 amino acids. Trimming cost V 6 bases and J 1 base, with 15 bases left between them. The rearrangement uses TRBV6-5 and TRBJ2-5; D may be TRBD2 (5 bases). This clonotype was obtained from a woman in her thirties or forties who had recovered from COVID-19. What was sequenced was peripheral blood. CDR3 region: CASSPPGGFQETQYF. The CDR3 nucleotides read TGTGCCAGCAGCCCCCCTGGCGGGTTCCAAGAGACCCAGTACTTC.